A single TCR beta chain is shown here with its context. Its antigen remains unknown. The sample comes from a study of T cell repertoires in cytomegalovirus infection. Across the whole study: Both recently identified HLA-C-restricted and well-studied HLA-B-restricted CMV epitopes were used in the study. Public TCR beta signature analysis indicated the presence of both CMV infection and matching HLA type.

TCRdb re-called the reads through MiXCR, storing one row per CDR3 protein. Of 300,000 to 400,000 distinct CDR3 sequences listed, around 25% were seen once; the top ten hold 13%. The V and J ends lost 6 bases and 10 bases respectively, with 10 bases between them. The CDR3 length is 11 residues. Study-level results: CMV-specific HLA-C-restricted TCR beta clonotypes dominated the ex vivo response. Based on cumulative public TCR beta family frequency, carriers of CMV plus the relevant HLA were identified.

The V call is TRBV12-3 or TRBV12-4, the J call TRBJ1-5; no clear D gene. Source: cultured PBMCs, taken from culture after CMV antigen stimulation. The TCR comes from a human donor in good health (CMV status not recorded). Some clones in this sample may be carry-over from other donors' samples. The CDR3 nucleotides are TGTGCCAGCAGGACGGAGGGTCCCCAGCATTTT. Translating it yields CASRTEGPQHF.